The 28 T cell receptor beta chains below all came from one sample that was sequenced in a study of cytomegalovirus exposure and HLA in healthy donors. 13 Jbeta primers and 60 Vbeta primers were used for the PCR. Clones were sequenced by immunoSEQ multiplex PCR, and TCRdb holds only the in-frame ones, with some missing. The table has 100,000 to 130,000 clones, 81% seen once. Specimen: PBMCs. The receptors stem from a man aged 30-40 years in good health and CMV-seronegative.

The chain's CDR3 is CARSSYYRGREYEAFF. CDR3 DNA sequence: TGTGCCAGAAGCTCCTACTACAGGGGGAGAGAGTATGAAGCTTTCTTT. The chain is built from TRBV5-3 and TRBJ1-1; 8 positions match TRBD1. TRBV5-3 is an ORF; its function is uncertain. Trimming removed 3 bases from V and 7 bases from J; junction bases left unmatched: 14. CDR3 length equals 16 residues.

This chain uses TRBV10-1 with TRBJ2-3; 12 positions agree with TRBD2. V trimming: 2 bases; J trimming: 2 bases; junction bases outside the gene matches: 2. The CDR3 contains 16 residues. The germline V gene has CDR1 WNHNN and CDR2 SYGVQD (reference sequence). CDR3 loop: CASSEASGRDTDTQYF. The CDR3 DNA is TGCGCCAGCAGTGAGGCTAGCGGGAGGGACACAGATACGCAGTATTTT.

The CDR3 is CASSYSAAGGGYTF. The CDR3 DNA reads as TGCGCCAGCAGCTATTCGGCCGCGGGCGGTGGCTACACCTTC. The rearrangement links TRBV5-1 to TRBJ1-2; D not resolved. Germline lookup yields CDR1 SGHRS and CDR2 YFSETQ. Trimming removed 3 bases from V and 7 bases from J, with 16 bases in between. The CDR3 is 14 amino acids.

V usage is TRBV9 and J usage is TRBJ1-1; the D gene is possibly TRBD1 (5 bases). The CDR3 spans 15 residues. The V end lost 4 bases, the J end lost 1 base, and 14 bases lay between the germline ends. Per germline, CDR1 SGDLS and CDR2 YYNGEE. The CDR3 DNA is TGTGCCAGCAGCCCTCCGGGGGTCGCGAACACTGAAGCTTTCTTT. Translated: CASSPPGVANTEAFF.

The chain links TRBV7-9 to TRBJ1-1; D possibly corresponds to TRBD1 (5 bases). The V end was cut by 7 bases, the J end by 6 bases, with 21 bases between. From germline, CDR1 is SEHNR and CDR2 FQNEAQ (reference sequence). The CDR3 runs to 15 residues. This CDR3 is CASTPRGEVRAEAFF. The CDR3 DNA reads as TGTGCCAGCACCCCGAGAGGGGAGGTCAGGGCTGAAGCTTTCTTT.

V gene TRBV18 combines with J gene TRBJ2-7; tentatively, D is TRBD2 (5 bases). Germline V gene data show CDR1 as KGHSH and CDR2 as LQKENI. This CDR3 is built from 15 residues. V shed 2 bases and J shed 2 bases, with 13 bases lying between them. CDR3 in DNA: TGTGCCAGCTCACCAGTAGGAGACGGGACCTACGAGCAGTACTTC. Its protein is CASSPVGDGTYEQYF.

The V and J genes are TRBV28 and TRBJ2-5, with TRBD1 matching 8 bases. The CDR3 extends over 13 amino acids. V shed 4 bases, J shed 5 bases, and the junction held 3 bases outside the gene matches. In germline, CDR1 is MDHEN, CDR2 SYDVKM. The CDR3 here is CASSSTGVETQYF. CDR3 coding DNA: TGTGCCAGCAGTTCGACAGGGGTGGAGACCCAGTACTTC. The full variable domain, completed using reference TRBV28 and TRBJ2-5, is DVKVTQSSRYLVKRTGEKVFLECVQDMDHENMFWYRQDPGLGLRLIYFSYDVKMKEKGDIPEGYSVSREKKERFSLILESASTNQTSMYLCASSSTGVETQYFGPGTRLLVL.

V gene TRBV6-5 combines with J gene TRBJ2-7; a possible D gene is TRBD1 (5 bases). Trimming removed 2 bases at V and 6 bases at J, with 14 bases between. Germline V CDR1 and CDR2: MNHEY, SVGAGI. The CDR3 runs 14 residues. CDR3 region: CASSYEDNWGEQYF. The CDR3 DNA follows: TGTGCCAGCAGTTACGAGGACAATTGGGGCGAGCAGTACTTC.

J is TRBJ1-2 and V is TRBV29-1, with 9 bases that match TRBD1. Trimming at V came to 4 bases and at J to 4 bases, leaving 7 bases not matched to a gene. The V gene's germline CDR1 is SQVTM and CDR2 ANQGSEA. This CDR3 comprises 14 residues. The CDR3 DNA sequence: TGCAGCGTTGGCTGGACAGGGGTTGGCTATGGCTACACCTTC. This gives the protein CSVGWTGVGYGYTF.

The CDR3 sequence is CAISESNPEGYTF. As DNA, the CDR3 is TGTGCCATCAGTGAGTCGAACCCTGAGGGCTACACCTTC. The J gene is TRBJ1-2, the V gene TRBV10-3; no firm D call. In germline, CDR1 is ENHRY, CDR2 SYGVKD. V was cut by 0 bases and J by 8 bases, with 10 bases left in between. The CDR3 is 13 residues long.

The V gene is TRBV5-6, the J gene TRBJ2-7, with D tentatively TRBD2 (6 bases). Germline V gene sequence: CDR1 SGHDT, CDR2 YYEEEE. The CDR3 loop spans 15 amino acids. V was clipped by 4 bases and J by 4 bases, with 18 bases between them. CDR3 loop: CASSSPAGLGYEQYF. The CDR3 nucleotides are TGTGCCAGCAGCAGCCCGGCGGGATTAGGGTACGAGCAGTACTTC.

The chain employs TRBV29-1 and TRBJ1-3; 8 bases align to TRBD1. The CDR3 consists of 15 residues. V shed 0 bases, J shed 3 bases, and the junction held 4 bases outside the gene matches. The germline gives CDR1 SQVTM, CDR2 ANQGSEA. In nucleotides, the CDR3 is TGCAGCGTTGAAGATTCCGACAGGGGTGGAAACACCATATATTTT. As protein: CSVEDSDRGGNTIYF.

V gene TRBV4-2 combines with J gene TRBJ2-1, with 12 bases identical to TRBD2. The CDR3 loop spans 17 amino acids. Trimming cost V 4 bases and J 6 bases; bases outside gene matches: 10. CDR1 is LGHNA and CDR2 is YNFKEQ in the germline V gene. CDR3 DNA: TGTGCCAGCAGCCTCTCGACTAGCGGGGGCCCGTCCAATGAGCAGTTCTTC. Translation gives CASSLSTSGGPSNEQFF.

The chain recombines TRBV9 with TRBJ1-6; 7 bases match TRBD1. The V gene end was trimmed by 3 bases and the J gene end by 7 bases; junction bases not matched to a gene: 10. This CDR3 comprises 16 residues. The germline V gene encodes CDR1 SGDLS and CDR2 YYNGEE. The CDR3, as DNA: TGTGCCAGCAGCGGAAGAGGGGGGACAGACAATTCACCCCTCCACTTT. Its protein is CASSGRGGTDNSPLHF.

This clone was observed a few times. The chain links TRBV5-4 to TRBJ2-7; 9 bases fit TRBD2. Germline V gene lookup returns CDR1 SGHNT and CDR2 YYREEE (reference sequence). This CDR3 comprises 16 residues. After removal of 5 bases from V and 3 bases from J, the junction contained 12 bases not matched to a gene. CDR3 residues: CASSHWAQRGDYEQYF. The CDR3 DNA follows: TGTGCCAGCAGTCATTGGGCCCAGCGGGGGGACTACGAGCAGTACTTC.

V and J are TRBV11-2 and TRBJ2-1; 8 bases match TRBD2. CDR1 SGHAT and CDR2 FQNNGV come from the germline V gene. The CDR3 runs to 14 residues. The trim removed 3 bases at V and 6 bases at J, leaving 4 bases unmatched. The CDR3 is CASSLAGGGNEQFF. In DNA form, the CDR3 reads TGTGCCAGCAGCTTGGCCGGGGGGGGCAATGAGCAGTTCTTC.

This chain uses TRBV4-2 with TRBJ2-7; 7 bases line up with TRBD2. The CDR3 contains 16 residues. The trim removed 0 bases at V and 2 bases at J, leaving 7 bases unmatched. Germline V CDR1 and CDR2: LGHNA, YNFKEQ. In nucleotides, the CDR3 is TGTGCCAGCAGCCAAGATGGGGGGGGGAATCCCTACGAGCAGTACTTC. Translation: CASSQDGGGNPYEQYF.

The CDR3 DNA follows: TGTGCCAGCACCACAGGGCTGGAGACCCAGTACTTC. Translation: CASTTGLETQYF. The V gene is TRBV28, the J gene TRBJ2-5, with a possible D match to TRBD1 (6 bases). V lost 7 bases to trimming and J lost 5 bases, with 11 bases between them. There are 12 residues in the CDR3. Germline V gene data show CDR1 as MDHEN and CDR2 as SYDVKM.

The chain recombines TRBV6-5 with TRBJ1-2; perhaps TRBD1 as D (6 bases). The V and J ends lost 7 bases and 1 base respectively, with 16 bases between them. CDR1 MNHEY and CDR2 SVGAGI come from the germline V gene. The CDR3 runs to 15 residues. CDR3 sequence (DNA): TGTGCCAGCATAAAAGCCGGGGGGCGTAACTATGGCTACACCTTC. Amino acids: CASIKAGGRNYGYTF.

The CDR3 DNA reads as TGTGCCAGCAGCTTCGGGACAGGGGCTTTTGGGGAGCAGTACTTC. Protein: CASSFGTGAFGEQYF. The rearrangement joins TRBV11-2 to TRBJ2-7; TRBD1 aligns across 10 bases. The V gene's germline CDR1 is SGHAT and CDR2 FQNNGV. This CDR3 region has 15 residues. With V trimmed by 3 bases and J by 7 bases, 9 bases remained unmatched.

The DNA for the CDR3 is TGTGCCAGCAGAGCATCCGACAGGGCTAGCTATGGCTACACCTTC. Its translation: CASRASDRASYGYTF. This chain joins TRBV6-4 and TRBJ1-2; 7 nucleotides match TRBD1. CDR1 and CDR2 (germline): MRHNA, SNTAGT. V dropped 6 bases and J dropped 4; count of bases not matched to a gene: 11. The CDR3 has 15 residues.

The DNA for the CDR3 is TGCAGCGTTCGGCCAGGGGGCTGTCTCCAGCCCCAGCATTTT. The encoded protein is CSVRPGGCLQPQHF. The rearrangement joins TRBV29-1 to TRBJ1-5; TRBD1 agrees at 8 bases. Germline lookup yields CDR1 SQVTM and CDR2 ANQGSEA. Trimming at V came to 5 bases and at J to 7 bases, leaving 10 bases not matched to a gene. CDR3 length equals 14 residues.

This chain links TRBV5-1 with TRBJ1-5; D is uncertain. The CDR3 has 15 residues. V was cut by 0 bases and J by 7 bases, with 14 bases left in between. Germline lookup yields CDR1 SGHRS and CDR2 YFSETQ. The CDR3 coding sequence is TGCGCCAGCAGCTTGGGAGGTGAGCAAGGACAGCCCCAGCATTTT. This gives the protein CASSLGGEQGQPQHF.

This rearrangement joins TRBV9 to TRBJ2-1; 8 positions match TRBD1. The CDR3 loop spans 16 amino acids. The V segment lost 4 bases and the J segment 4 bases; nucleotides outside the gene matches: 10. The germline CDR1 and CDR2 sequences are SGDLS and YYNGEE. The CDR3 DNA is TGTGCCAGCAGCCCCGCCGGGACAGGAGCGTACAATGAGCAGTTCTTC. Amino acid sequence: CASSPAGTGAYNEQFF.

This clone was detected only a few times. The genes are TRBV30 and TRBJ2-5, with 9 positions matching TRBD2. J was trimmed by 4 bases and V by 2 bases; bases with no gene match: 8. In germline, CDR1 is GTSNPN, CDR2 SVGIG (reference sequence). There are 15 residues in the CDR3. The CDR3 DNA reads TGTGCCTGGAGTATCGGCGGGGGGGCACCAGAGACCCAGTACTTC. This translates into CAWSIGGGAPETQYF.

The chain recombines TRBV10-3 with TRBJ1-2, with 11 bases matching TRBD1. Germline-derived CDR1 and CDR2 are ENHRY and SYGVKD. This CDR3 is 13 amino acids long. V was pared by 11 bases and J by 2 bases, with 4 bases of the junction left unmatched. Written as DNA, the CDR3 is TGTGCCGTAGGACAGGGGGCAAACTATGGCTACACCTTC. Its protein is CAVGQGANYGYTF.

A single count supports this clone. V and J are TRBV29-1 and TRBJ2-3; D not certain. Germline-derived CDR1 and CDR2 are SQVTM and ANQGSEA. Trimming cost V 5 bases and J 1 base, with 7 bases left between them. The CDR3 contains 12 residues. CDR3 protein: CSVTERTDTQYF. In DNA form, the CDR3 reads TGCAGCGTTACAGAGCGCACAGATACGCAGTATTTT.

The chain couples TRBV6-5 to TRBJ1-2; D remains unclear. Between the trimmed V and J ends, which lost 5 bases and 7 bases, there was a span of 17 bases. CDR1 is MNHEY and CDR2 is SVGAGI in the germline V gene. The CDR3 has 14 amino acids. This chain's CDR3 is CASSGREVVGGYTF. Here the CDR3 DNA reads TGTGCCAGCAGTGGCCGAGAGGTCGTGGGTGGCTACACCTTC.